This TCR beta chain was observed in a study of blood T cell repertoires in COVID-19 (dated by TCRdb to about 2020). A note on the overall study: The collaborator samples originated in the United States, Italy and Spain and spanned the acute and convalescent phases of COVID-19. Deeply sampled blood TCRbeta repertoires from subjects exposed to, actively infected with, or recovered from COVID-19 were included in the dataset. The material from the prospective study consisted of cDNA or gDNA derived from T cells, B-cell-depleted T cells, or PBMCs. The sample metadata nearly always contained a de-identified subject ID, COVID-19 status, age in years and sex. A freely available public database, intended as a resource for researchers studying the immune response to SARS-CoV-2, is where the repertoires were released. Samples were obtained from the ongoing ImmuneRACE study (first 160 participants) and from 1,200 or so subjects provided by 6 global collaborators. Where available, HLA class I and class II types were taken from metadata supplied by the sample provider and were not determined by assay-based typing. Study-wide findings and limitations: The quantity of clinical and demographic metadata differed by source and by participant and was supplied without curation.

Enrolling through a virtual design, the prospective study's participants ranged in age from roughly 18 to 89 years and lived across 20 to 25 United States geographic areas. In the prospective study, participants were assigned to cohorts based on the clinical history participants reported in a screening survey and a study questionnaire. In the prospective study, mobile phlebotomists collected whole blood, serum and a nasopharyngeal or oropharyngeal swab from each participant. Prospective study participants could optionally give additional blood draws and questionnaires over an approximately 2-month period. Blood samples from the prospective study were shipped frozen or at room temperature prior to DNA extraction. TCRbeta CDR3 regions were amplified from genomic DNA by means of the immunoSEQ Assay, a bias-controlled multiplex PCR. Concerning the study's data processing: Nucleated cell counts per sample were estimated from amplification of reference gene primers within the assay. Sequence reads were collapsed and filtered to measure the absolute abundance of every unique TCRbeta CDR3 rearrangement. For each sample, productive Simpson clonality was calculated as the square root of Simpson's diversity index across productive rearrangements. TCRdb took over this immuneACCESS table, retaining in-frame rearrangements with V and J assigned. Such tables are incomplete; in checked studies, under half of the missing clones stem from an unresolved V gene, and the remainder is unexplained. From that table come the V and J calls and clone size; the DNA was used to work out D and trimming. A total of hundreds of thousands of clones appear in this sample, 80% of them only once. Approximately 4.6% of the sample rests with the top ten.

Details on this clone: It lacks a known antigen. One base away there is no much larger clone; base qualities are not given.

The CDR3 numbers 12 residues from cysteine through phenylalanine. Kept here is only the CDR3 DNA, which spans 36 bases and is read in frame from base 1. V is shortened by 6 bases, J by 7 bases, and the region joining them spans 10 bases. The source material was PBMCs or T cells enriched from blood (not recorded which). The TCR was taken from a man under 40 with acute COVID-19. Here the chain combines TRBV12-3 or TRBV12-4 and TRBJ2-1; 6 matching bases give a weak D call of TRBD2. The DNA sequence reads TGTGCCAGCAGGGCTAGCGAAAATGAGCAGTTCTTC. Translated, it gives CASRASENEQFF.